This TCR beta chain was found in a study of blood T cell repertoires in COVID-19. How the authors handled the data: Estimates of nucleated cell counts were drawn from the amplification of reference gene primers. Sequencing was performed with immunoSEQ multiplex PCR; in TCRdb, only in-frame clones are kept and a portion is missing. The V and J calls and clone size were taken over from that table, and D and trimming were inferred from the DNA. Here the sample spans some 170,000 clones, about 91% being singletons. The CDR3 extends over 14 amino acids. Trimming cost V 4 bases and J 3 bases, with 14 bases left between them. Germline lookup yields CDR1 SQVTM and CDR2 ANQGSEA.

This rearrangement joins TRBV29-1 to TRBJ2-3; the D gene is possibly TRBD1 (6 bases). Material for sequencing was peripheral blood. This sequence originates from a woman aged 50 to 65 with acute or convalescent COVID-19. CDR3 nucleotide sequence: TGCAGCGTTGCTATGGACAGCATTACAGATACGCAGTATTTT. Translating it yields CSVAMDSITDTQYF.